The next 8 T cell receptor beta chains were all read from a single sample in a study of T cells after somatic rescue of genetic block. Here immunoSEQ multiplex PCR was the method, and the copy in TCRdb shows in-frame clones only, minus some. The data contain approximately 88,000 clones, around 89% of them seen just once; the ten biggest clones take up roughly 1.5%. The sequenced sample was peripheral blood mononuclear cells (PBMCs). The source is a woman younger than 30.

The CDR3: CASSPRGVDTEAFF. Written as DNA, the CDR3 is TGCGCCAGCAGCCCCAGGGGGGTAGACACTGAAGCTTTCTTT. V is TRBV5-1 and J is TRBJ1-1, with 7 bases identical to TRBD1. Per germline, CDR1 SGHRS and CDR2 YFSETQ. Losses at the gene ends were 4 bases for V and 3 bases for J; bases not matched to a gene: 6. The length of the CDR3 is 14 residues.

This chain connects TRBV27 to TRBJ2-1, with 9 positions matching TRBD2. Germline assignment: CDR1 MNHEY and CDR2 SMNVEV (reference sequence). The ends lost 2 bases at V and 8 bases at J; junction bases unmatched: 7. This CDR3 is built from 15 residues. CDR3 sequence reads: CASSLGTSFRDEQFF. CDR3 DNA: TGTGCCAGCAGTTTAGGGACTAGCTTTAGGGATGAGCAGTTCTTC.

The V gene is TRBV7-2, the J gene TRBJ2-1; D assignment may be TRBD1 or TRBD2 (5 bases each). The CDR3 covers 13 residues. The germline V gene has CDR1 SGHTA and CDR2 FQGNSA. Trimming stripped 5 bases from V and 6 bases from J, with 11 bases between. CDR3 in amino acids: CASSPQGVNEQFF. As DNA, the CDR3 is TGTGCCAGCAGCCCCCAGGGAGTCAATGAGCAGTTCTTC.

The J gene is TRBJ1-2, the V gene TRBV2, with 8 bases matching TRBD1. The germline V gene has CDR1 SNHLY and CDR2 FYNNEI. With V trimmed by 1 base and J by 4 bases, 5 bases remained unmatched. The CDR3 has 15 amino acids. Here the CDR3 DNA reads TGTGCCAGCAGTGAAGTGCCAGGGGGCCTCTATGGCTACACCTTC. Translation gives CASSEVPGGLYGYTF.

V gene TRBV7-2 combines with J gene TRBJ2-1; 8 bases match TRBD2. The CDR3 covers 15 residues. The V segment lost 1 base and the J segment 10 bases; nucleotides outside the gene matches: 9. Germline V gives CDR1 SGHTA, CDR2 FQGNSA. The CDR3 here is CASSLDIGGRREQFF. The DNA for the CDR3 is TGTGCCAGCAGCTTAGATATCGGCGGGAGGCGCGAGCAGTTCTTC. Complete variable domain (other parts from reference TRBV7-2 and TRBJ2-1): GAGVSQSPSNKVTEKGKDVELRCDPISGHTALYWYRQSLGQGLEFLIYFQGNSAPDKSGLPSDRFSAERTGGSVSTLTIQRTQQEDSAVYLCASSLDIGGRREQFFGPGTRLTVL.

Only one count was recorded for this clone. The V and J genes are TRBV9 and TRBJ1-5; perhaps TRBD1 as D (5 bases). Trimming pared 1 base from V and 6 bases from J, leaving 11 bases between. CDR3 length: 14 residues. CDR1 is SGDLS, CDR2 YYNGEE, per germline. CDR3 nucleotide sequence: TGTGCCAGCAGCGTACATTCGGGGGGTCAGCCCCAGCATTTT. This translates into CASSVHSGGQPQHF.

The CDR3 bases are TGTGCCAGCAGCCAAGAACGAATGAATATCGAGACCCAGTACTTC. It is translated as CASSQERMNIETQYF. The rearrangement uses TRBV4-2 and TRBJ2-5, with D unclear. V lost 0 bases, J lost 5 bases, and 13 bases lay in between. Germline lookup yields CDR1 LGHNA and CDR2 YNFKEQ. CDR3 size: 15 residues.

This rearrangement joins TRBV7-2 to TRBJ2-5, with D possibly matching TRBD1 (5 bases). This CDR3 comprises 13 residues. Germline V CDR1 and CDR2: SGHTA, FQGNSA. The V and J ends lost 2 bases and 9 bases respectively, with 13 bases between them. CDR3 in DNA: TGTGCCAGCAGCTTAAACGCCAGGGTCGCCCAGTACTTC. It encodes CASSLNARVAQYF.